The rows below give T cell receptor beta chains drawn from one sample of a study of blood T cell repertoires in COVID-19. TCRdb's copy holds only in-frame clones and misses some; the assay was immunoSEQ multiplex PCR. Here the sample spans 86,000 or so clones, roughly 86% being singletons. Material for sequencing was peripheral blood. Receptors were obtained from an elderly woman with acute or convalescent COVID-19. Both conserved end residues are part of each CDR3. D genes are given only for firm matches. Clone size appears in some rows only: once, few, many, or a class for an expanded clone.

size	V	D	J	DNA	CDR3
-	TRBV5-1	-	TRBJ1-5	TGCGCCAGCAGCCCCGAGCGCTGGGGCAATCAGCCCCAGCATTTT	CASSPERWGNQPQHF
-	TRBV4-2	TRBD2	TRBJ2-1	TGTGCCAGCAGCCAAGCCCCGGGCGGGGGCTCCTACAATGAGCAGTTCTTC	CASSQAPGGGSYNEQFF
-	TRBV28	TRBD1	TRBJ1-6	TGTGCCAGCAGGCTACAGGGGGCCGGGAATTCACCCCTCCACTTT	CASRLQGAGNSPLHF
once	TRBV27	TRBD1	TRBJ1-2	TGTGCCAGCAGTTCTACAGGGGACCGGCGCGGCTACACCTTC	CASSSTGDRRGYTF
-	TRBV11-2	-	TRBJ1-2	TGTGCCAGCAGCTTAGGGTCAGGGTCACACTTCTCTTTC	CASSLGSGSHFSF
-	TRBV27	-	TRBJ2-1	TGTGCCAGTTTTGCGGTGCCTAATGAGCAGTTCTTC	CASFAVPNEQFF
-	TRBV10-3	TRBD1	TRBJ2-7	TGTGCCATCAGTGATTTGGGACAGGGTTCCTACGAGCAGTACTTC	CAISDLGQGSYEQYF
-	TRBV5-1	TRBD1	TRBJ2-3	TGCGCCAGCAGCTCAACCGGGACAGGGCTTCATACGCAGTATTTT	CASSSTGTGLHTQYF
-	TRBV28	-	TRBJ1-6	TGTGCCAGCAGGGACAGCCCTTATAATTCACCCCTCCACTTT	CASRDSPYNSPLHF
-	TRBV5-4	-	TRBJ2-5	TGTGCCAGCAGCAGGGAAAGGGGGGGAGAGACCCAGTACTTC	CASSRERGGETQYF
-	TRBV6-5	-	TRBJ2-2	TGTGCCAGCACTAGATCCGGGGAGCTGTTTTTT	CASTRSGELFF
-	TRBV19	TRBD1	TRBJ1-2	TGTGCCAGTAGTAGGGACAGGGGGATTTATGGCTACACCTTC	CASSRDRGIYGYTF